This record covers a single TCR beta chain. This entry belongs to a study of OX40 agonist ivuxolimab in advanced cancers. Study summary: Ivuxolimab, an antibody acting as an agonist of OX40 (CD134), was used to treat patients. Subjects had a mean age of about 65 years, with a range of roughly 20 to 79; about 83% were male.

Assay: immunoSEQ multiplex PCR; the TCRdb copy retains only in-frame clones and omits some. The sample gives approximately 60,000 clones, 84% of which show up once; approximately 2.4% is in the top ten. Per the germline V gene, CDR1 is SGHVS and CDR2 is FQNEAQ. The V and J ends lost 1 base and 7 bases respectively, with 7 bases between them. CDR3 length equals 12 residues. This TCR was recovered from an adult with an advanced solid tumor such as melanoma, head and neck, liver or kidney cancer. The input for sequencing was CD4+ or CD8+ T cells sorted from blood, taken in a trial of the OX40 agonist ivuxolimab. The rearrangement uses TRBV7-8 and TRBJ1-1; D is ambiguous. The CDR3 DNA follows: TGTGCCAGCAGCTTAGTCCAGCTTGAAGCTTTCTTT. Translated: CASSLVQLEAFF.